This paragraph reports one T cell receptor (beta chain). The protocol was immunoSEQ multiplex PCR, while the TCRdb copy is restricted to in-frame clones and leaves out a portion. Among 75,000 to 95,000 clones, roughly 93% were seen once, and the ten largest hold roughly 2.5%. The record originates from a study of T cell changes during pregnancy in multiple sclerosis. CDR1 and CDR2 (germline): PRHDT, FYEKMQ (reference sequence). This CDR3 comprises 15 residues. Losses at the gene ends were 4 bases for V and 4 bases for J; bases not matched to a gene: 3. The material was peripheral blood, obtained in the second trimester of pregnancy. The TCR originated in a female donor with multiple sclerosis, enrolled in a pregnancy study. This chain connects TRBV13 to TRBJ1-5; 11 nucleotides match TRBD1. CDR3 nucleotides: TGTGCCAGCAGCTGGGGACAGGGGGTAAATCAGCCCCAGCATTTT. Its translation: CASSWGQGVNQPQHF.